Listed here are 16 T cell receptor beta chains from one sample, sequenced in a study of blood T cell repertoires in COVID-19. TCRdb keeps only in-frame clones here, not all; method: immunoSEQ multiplex PCR. The data show roughly 250,000 clones, 88% seen once. The sample comprised peripheral blood. All receptors derive from a woman between 35 and 50 years old who had recovered from COVID-19.

The genes are TRBV10-1 and TRBJ2-5, with a possible D match to TRBD1 (8 bases). This CDR3 comprises 18 residues. Germline V gives CDR1 WNHNN, CDR2 SYGVQD (reference sequence). Trimming pared 2 bases from V and 6 bases from J, leaving 25 bases between. The CDR3 sequence: CASSETGGNGAGIQTQYF. DNA for the CDR3: TGCGCCAGCAGTGAGACAGGGGGTAATGGAGCGGGAATCCAGACCCAGTACTTC.

The chain couples TRBV29-1 to TRBJ2-7; 11 bases map to TRBD2. V was pared by 4 bases and J by 2 bases, with 10 bases of the junction left unmatched. In germline, CDR1 is SQVTM, CDR2 ANQGSEA. The CDR3 totals 16 residues. The CDR3 DNA reads TGCAGCGTTGGCCGGCGGGGGACTAGCGGTCCCTACGAGCAGTACGTC. It codes for CSVGRRGTSGPYEQYV.

The table lists this clone with a count of one. The rearrangement uses TRBV5-1 and TRBJ2-3, with D perhaps TRBD1 (5 bases). The CDR3 extends over 13 amino acids. The germline CDR1 and CDR2 sequences are SGHRS and YFSETQ. V dropped 6 bases and J dropped 1 base, with 9 bases sitting between them. This chain's CDR3 is CASTETGTDTQYF. The CDR3 DNA follows: TGCGCCAGCACGGAGACAGGCACAGATACGCAGTATTTT.

The V gene is TRBV6-5, the J gene TRBJ2-7, with D unclear. Germline V gene lookup returns CDR1 MNHEY and CDR2 SVGAGI. Between the trimmed V and J ends, which lost 6 bases and 0 bases, there was a span of 12 bases. The CDR3 length is 14 residues. The CDR3: CASRPKASSYEQYV. The CDR3 nucleotides read TGTGCCAGCAGACCGAAAGCGAGCTCCTACGAGCAGTACGTC.

This rearrangement joins TRBV5-8 to TRBJ2-1, with 11 bases aligning to TRBD2. V trimming: 5 bases; J trimming: 5 bases; junction bases outside the gene matches: 6. The CDR3 covers 15 residues. The V gene's germline CDR1 is SGHTS and CDR2 YDEGEE. Here the CDR3 DNA reads TGTGCCAGCAGGGGGGGACTAGCGGACCACAATGAGCAGTTCTTC. As protein: CASRGGLADHNEQFF.

The CDR3 here is CSALQSVRQYF. The CDR3 nucleotides are TGCAGTGCCCTCCAGTCCGTCCGGCAGTACTTC. This chain links TRBV20-1 with TRBJ2-7, with D uncertain. Germline lookup yields CDR1 DFQATT and CDR2 SNEGSKA (reference sequence). The CDR3 is made up of 11 amino acids. Trimming removed 6 bases from V and 9 bases from J, with 15 bases in between.

The chain couples TRBV7-8 to TRBJ1-5; no reliable D call. The V end lost 5 bases, the J end lost 6 bases, and 11 bases lay between the germline ends. The CDR3 runs 13 residues. Germline V CDR1 and CDR2: SGHVS, FQNEAQ. The CDR3 here is CASSPPSGQPQHF. The CDR3 coding sequence is TGTGCCAGCAGCCCGCCTTCCGGTCAGCCCCAGCATTTT.

This clone was seen just once. The chain recombines TRBV4-3 with TRBJ1-2; 11 positions agree with TRBD1. Unmatched junction bases numbered 3, after V lost 4 bases and J lost 8 bases. The CDR3 consists of 13 residues. Germline CDR1 reads LGHNA; CDR2 reads YSLEER. CDR3 loop: CASSPGQGDGYTF. The CDR3 DNA sequence: TGCGCCAGCAGCCCGGGACAGGGGGACGGCTACACCTTC.

This clone showed up just once. This chain uses TRBV16 with TRBJ1-5; D remains unclear. This CDR3 is 16 amino acids long. Germline V lookup: CDR1 KGHSY, CDR2 FQNENV. V was trimmed by 1 base and J by 0 bases, leaving 10 bases between them. The CDR3 loop is CASSQWSEYSNQPQHF. DNA of the CDR3: TGTGCCAGCAGCCAATGGTCAGAATATAGCAATCAGCCCCAGCATTTT.

The V call is TRBV25-1, the J call TRBJ2-2, with no clear D. CDR3 size: 13 residues. Germline lookup yields CDR1 MGHDK and CDR2 SYGVNS. V lost 4 bases, J lost 6 bases, and 9 bases lay in between. The CDR3 loop reads CASSGQWSGELFF. DNA of the CDR3: TGTGCCAGCAGTGGGCAGTGGTCCGGGGAGCTGTTTTTT.

The chain recombines TRBV6-5 with TRBJ2-2; 8 bases are shared with TRBD1. Looked up from germline, CDR1 is MNHEY and CDR2 is SVGAGI. The junction had 5 bases not matched to a gene; V was cut back by 7 bases and J by 4 bases. The CDR3 spans 14 residues. Here the CDR3 reads CASTAQGGTGELFF. In DNA, the CDR3 is TGTGCCAGCACGGCACAGGGGGGCACCGGGGAGCTGTTTTTT.

The rearrangement links TRBV2 to TRBJ2-5, with D possibly TRBD2 on 6 matching bases. The CDR3 is 13 residues long. V lost 7 bases to trimming and J lost 3 bases, with 12 bases between them. Germline V gives CDR1 SNHLY, CDR2 FYNNEI. The CDR3 DNA reads as TGTGCCAGCATGGGGCGCGGGGAAGAGACCCAGTACTTC. Amino acids: CASMGRGEETQYF.

The V and J genes are TRBV27 and TRBJ1-6; tentatively, D is TRBD1 (5 bases). The CDR3 is made up of 17 amino acids. Per the germline V gene, CDR1 is MNHEY and CDR2 is SMNVEV (reference sequence). Deletions cut 5 bases from V and 9 bases from J, with 23 bases between. CDR3 sequence reads: CASSIGWGAGRGSPLHF. In DNA, the CDR3 is TGTGCCAGCAGTATCGGGTGGGGCGCCGGTAGGGGTTCACCCCTCCACTTT.

This clone occurred a few times. The rearrangement joins TRBV7-9 to TRBJ1-6; TRBD1 might be the D (6 bases). Trimming removed 4 bases at V and 8 bases at J, with 15 bases between. Germline CDR1 SEHNR, CDR2 FQNEAQ (reference sequence). The CDR3 sequence is 15 residues long. CDR3 sequence: CASSSRTGFYSPLHF. The CDR3 DNA reads TGTGCCAGCAGCTCGCGAACAGGGTTTTATTCACCCCTCCACTTT.

The CDR3 loop reads CASSPSRDRGRTYGYTF. The CDR3, as DNA: TGTGCCAGCAGTCCCTCCCGGGACAGGGGGCGCACCTATGGCTACACCTTC. The chain recombines TRBV6-6 with TRBJ1-2; 12 nucleotides match TRBD1. The CDR3 has 17 amino acids. J lost 4 bases, V lost 5 bases, and 11 bases had no gene match. CDR1 and CDR2 (germline): MNHNY, SVGAGI (reference sequence).

The CDR3 bases are TGTGCCAGCAGTTATCGGTCCGTAGGGGACACTGAAGCTTTCTTT. Its translation is CASSYRSVGDTEAFF. The V gene is TRBV6-5, the J gene TRBJ1-1, with D possibly matching TRBD1 (5 bases). Germline V CDR1 and CDR2: MNHEY, SVGAGI. V was shortened by 3 bases and J by 3 bases, with 14 bases between the two germline ends. The CDR3 has 15 residues.